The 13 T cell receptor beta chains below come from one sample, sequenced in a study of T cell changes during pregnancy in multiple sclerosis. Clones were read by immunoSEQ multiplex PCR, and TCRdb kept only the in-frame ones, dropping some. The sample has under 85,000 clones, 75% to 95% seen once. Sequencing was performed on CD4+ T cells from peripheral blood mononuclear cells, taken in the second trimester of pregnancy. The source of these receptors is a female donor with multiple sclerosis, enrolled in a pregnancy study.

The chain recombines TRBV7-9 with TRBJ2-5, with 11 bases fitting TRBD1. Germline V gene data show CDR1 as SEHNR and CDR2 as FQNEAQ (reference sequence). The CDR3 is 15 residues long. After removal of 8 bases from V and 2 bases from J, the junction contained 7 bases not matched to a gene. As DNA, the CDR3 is TGTGCCAGCGGGTGGGACAGGGGGGGTCAAGAGACCCAGTACTTC. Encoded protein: CASGWDRGGQETQYF.

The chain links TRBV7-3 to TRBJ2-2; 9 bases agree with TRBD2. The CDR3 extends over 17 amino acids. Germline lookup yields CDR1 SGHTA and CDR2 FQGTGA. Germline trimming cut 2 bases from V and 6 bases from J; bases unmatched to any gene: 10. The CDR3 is CASSLASSASGAGELFF. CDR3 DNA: TGTGCCAGCAGCTTAGCGTCTTCGGCTAGCGGGGCCGGGGAGCTGTTTTTT.

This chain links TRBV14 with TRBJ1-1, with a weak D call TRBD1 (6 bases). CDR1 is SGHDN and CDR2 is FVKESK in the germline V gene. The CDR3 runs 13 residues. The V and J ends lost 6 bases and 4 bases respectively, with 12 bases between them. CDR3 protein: CASSNRGGTEAFF. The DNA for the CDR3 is TGTGCCAGCAGTAATAGGGGGGGCACTGAAGCTTTCTTT.

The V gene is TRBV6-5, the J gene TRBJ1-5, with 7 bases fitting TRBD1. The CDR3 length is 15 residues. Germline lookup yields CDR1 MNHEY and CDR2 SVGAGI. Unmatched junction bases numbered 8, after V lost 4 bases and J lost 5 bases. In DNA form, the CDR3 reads TGTGCCAGCAGTTTGTTGGGCAGGGGGGATCAGCCCCAGCATTTT. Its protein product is CASSLLGRGDQPQHF.

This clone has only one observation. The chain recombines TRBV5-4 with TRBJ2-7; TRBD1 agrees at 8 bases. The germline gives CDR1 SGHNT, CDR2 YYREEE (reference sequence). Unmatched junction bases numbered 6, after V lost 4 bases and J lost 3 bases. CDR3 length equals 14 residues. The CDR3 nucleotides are TGTGCCAGCAGCGCCGGGACAGGACGCTACGAGCAGTACTTC. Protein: CASSAGTGRYEQYF. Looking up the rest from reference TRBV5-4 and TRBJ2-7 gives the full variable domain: ETGVTQSPTHLIKTRGQQVTLRCSSQSGHNTVSWYQQALGQGPQFIFQYYREEENGRGNFPPRFSGLQFPNYSSELNVNALELDDSALYLCASSAGTGRYEQYFGPGTRLTVT.

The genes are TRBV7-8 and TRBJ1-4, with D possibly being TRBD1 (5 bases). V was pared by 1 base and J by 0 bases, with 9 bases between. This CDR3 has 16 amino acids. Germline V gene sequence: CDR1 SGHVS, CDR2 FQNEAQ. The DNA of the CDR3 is TGTGCCAGCAGCTTAGTGACAGCTACAACTAATGAAAAACTGTTTTTT. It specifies CASSLVTATTNEKLFF.

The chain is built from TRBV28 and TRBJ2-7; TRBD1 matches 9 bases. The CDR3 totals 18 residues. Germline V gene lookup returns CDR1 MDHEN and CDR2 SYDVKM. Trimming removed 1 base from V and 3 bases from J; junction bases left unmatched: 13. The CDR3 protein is CASSLFKPGTGNYYEQYF. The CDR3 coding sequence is TGTGCCAGCAGTTTATTCAAACCCGGGACAGGGAATTACTACGAGCAGTACTTC.

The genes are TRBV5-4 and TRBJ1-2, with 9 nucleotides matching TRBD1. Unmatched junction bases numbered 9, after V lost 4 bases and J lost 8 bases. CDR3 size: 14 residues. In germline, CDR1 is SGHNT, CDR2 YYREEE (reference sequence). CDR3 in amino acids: CASSPRDRVRGYTF. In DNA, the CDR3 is TGTGCCAGCAGCCCCCGGGACAGGGTGAGAGGCTACACCTTC.

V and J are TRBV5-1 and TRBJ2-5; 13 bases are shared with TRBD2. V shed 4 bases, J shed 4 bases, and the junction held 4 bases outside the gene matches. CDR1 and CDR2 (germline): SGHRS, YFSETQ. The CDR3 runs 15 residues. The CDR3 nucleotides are TGCGCCAGCAGCAGAGGGACTAGCGGGGTAGAGACCCAGTACTTC. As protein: CASSRGTSGVETQYF.

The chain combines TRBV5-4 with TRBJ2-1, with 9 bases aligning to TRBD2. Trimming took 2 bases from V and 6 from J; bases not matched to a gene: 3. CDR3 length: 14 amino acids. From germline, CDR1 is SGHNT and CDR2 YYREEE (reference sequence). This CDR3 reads CASSLGGRVNEQFF. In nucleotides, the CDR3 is TGTGCCAGCAGCTTAGGCGGGAGGGTCAATGAGCAGTTCTTC.

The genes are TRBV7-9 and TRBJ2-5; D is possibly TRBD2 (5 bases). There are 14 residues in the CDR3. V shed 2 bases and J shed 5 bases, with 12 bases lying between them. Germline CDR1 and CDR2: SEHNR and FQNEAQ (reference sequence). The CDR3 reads CASSLTQPGETQYF. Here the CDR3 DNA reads TGTGCCAGCAGCTTAACCCAACCGGGGGAGACCCAGTACTTC.

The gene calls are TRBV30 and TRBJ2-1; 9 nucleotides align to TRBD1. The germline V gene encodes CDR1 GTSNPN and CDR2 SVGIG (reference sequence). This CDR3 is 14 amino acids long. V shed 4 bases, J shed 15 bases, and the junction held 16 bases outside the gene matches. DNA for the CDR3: TGTGCCTGGACCTCCGGGACAGGGAAACTAGCGTGGTTCTTC. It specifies CAWTSGTGKLAWFF.

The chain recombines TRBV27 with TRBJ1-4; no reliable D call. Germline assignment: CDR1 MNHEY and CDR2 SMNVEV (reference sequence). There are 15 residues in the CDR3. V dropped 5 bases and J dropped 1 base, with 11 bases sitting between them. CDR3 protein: CASSIRGRTNEKLFF. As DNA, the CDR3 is TGTGCCAGCAGTATAAGAGGGAGAACTAATGAAAAACTGTTTTTT.